This passage covers 14 T cell receptor beta chains from one sample sequenced in a study of shared clonotypes between healthy human individuals. Sequenced by immunoSEQ multiplex PCR; TCRdb stores in-frame clones only, minus some. The sample yields around 510,000 clones, roughly 72% seen once. Sequencing was done on a sample of PBMCs. The origin of the receptors is a woman in her thirties or forties in good health. Some clones in this sample may be carry-over from other donors' samples.

In the case of this clone: One base away lies a much larger clone, so this may be a sequencing read error. This chain uses TRBV15 with TRBJ1-2; maybe TRBD1 (5 bases). This CDR3 contains 14 residues. Germline values: CDR1 LNHNV, CDR2 YYDKDF (reference sequence). V gave up 0 bases and J gave up 9 bases, with 14 bases separating them. The CDR3 protein is CATSRDWGGGSYTF. CDR3 nucleotide sequence: TGTGCCACCAGCAGAGATTGGGGCGGAGGGAGCTACACCTTC.

This clone was recorded many times. The V call is TRBV27, the J call TRBJ2-7; either TRBD1 or TRBD2 may supply D (5 bases each). Trimming took off 6 bases at V and 2 bases at J, with 17 bases between the two ends. In germline, CDR1 is MNHEY, CDR2 SMNVEV (reference sequence). The CDR3 extends over 15 amino acids. CDR3 protein: CASSPGPPFAYEQYF. The DNA for the CDR3 is TGTGCCAGCAGCCCGGGACCCCCCTTCGCCTACGAGCAGTACTTC.

V usage is TRBV11-2 and J usage is TRBJ2-4; 8 bases are shared with TRBD2. Trimming at V came to 3 bases and at J to 7 bases, leaving 8 bases not matched to a gene. Germline V gene lookup returns CDR1 SGHAT and CDR2 FQNNGV. The CDR3 extends over 15 amino acids. CDR3 coding DNA: TGTGCCAGCAGCTTCCAGCGGGAGTGGGGGAACATTCAGTACTTC. This gives the protein CASSFQREWGNIQYF. Variable domain in full (rest from reference TRBV11-2 and TRBJ2-4): EAGVAQSPRYKIIEKRQSVAFWCNPISGHATLYWYQQILGQGPKLLIQFQNNGVVDDSQLPKDRFSAERLKGVDSTLKIQPAKLEDSAVYLCASSFQREWGNIQYFGAGTRLSVL.

The J gene is TRBJ2-7, the V gene TRBV4-1; 8 bases map to TRBD1. Germline loops: CDR1 MGHRA, CDR2 YSYEKL. Unmatched junction bases numbered 7, after V lost 5 bases and J lost 4 bases. The CDR3 length is 14 residues. CDR3 residues: CASSWRTGTYEQYF. DNA for the CDR3: TGCGCCAGCAGCTGGCGGACAGGGACTTACGAGCAGTACTTC.

CDR3 DNA sequence: TGCGCCAGCAGTGAAGGGGCCCCCGAGCAGTACTTC. Encoded protein: CASSEGAPEQYF. The gene calls are TRBV10-2 and TRBJ2-7; maybe TRBD1 (5 bases). The CDR3 runs 12 residues. The V end was cut by 3 bases, the J end by 6 bases, with 9 bases between. Germline CDR1 and CDR2: WSHSY and SAAADI.

This clone was observed a single time. The rearrangement joins TRBV27 to TRBJ2-1, with a tentative D call TRBD2 (7 bases). The CDR3 consists of 16 residues. In germline, CDR1 is MNHEY, CDR2 SMNVEV (reference sequence). The ends were cut back, 6 bases at V and 7 bases at J, with 22 bases in the middle. For the CDR3, the DNA is TGTGCCAGCAGCCGAACCCTTGGGGGAGGGGGGAATGAGCAGTTCTTC. Translating gives CASSRTLGGGGNEQFF.

The J gene is TRBJ2-3, the V gene TRBV5-1; tentative D call: TRBD1 (6 bases). This CDR3 has 15 residues. Germline V CDR1 and CDR2: SGHRS, YFSETQ. The V gene lost 4 bases and the J gene lost 0 bases, with 12 bases spanning the gap. In DNA, the CDR3 is TGCGCCAGCAGCGGAACAGGGTTTAGCACAGATACGCAGTATTTT. Protein sequence: CASSGTGFSTDTQYF.

This clone has just a few counts. The chain couples TRBV28 to TRBJ1-5; a weak D match, TRBD1 (5 bases). The CDR3 totals 13 residues. Germline V gene lookup returns CDR1 MDHEN and CDR2 SYDVKM. The V end lost 10 bases, the J end lost 5 bases, and 15 bases lay between the germline ends. The CDR3 reads CATRGRLHQPQHF. In nucleotides, the CDR3 is TGTGCCACCCGGGGCAGGCTTCATCAGCCCCAGCATTTT.

V gene TRBV5-1 combines with J gene TRBJ1-2; D is perhaps TRBD1 (5 bases). Germline V gene sequence: CDR1 SGHRS, CDR2 YFSETQ. Trimming pared 4 bases from V and 8 bases from J, leaving 9 bases between. CDR3 size: 11 residues. DNA for the CDR3: TGCGCCAGCAGCGGCAGGGTCGGCTACACCTTC. It codes for CASSGRVGYTF.

The rearrangement joins TRBV18 to TRBJ2-1, with D perhaps matching TRBD1 (6 bases). The CDR3 has 15 amino acids. In germline, CDR1 is KGHSH, CDR2 LQKENI. Trimming took off 3 bases at V and 2 bases at J, with 11 bases between the two ends. The CDR3 region is CASSPETGTYNEQFF. DNA for the CDR3: TGTGCCAGCTCACCCGAGACAGGAACCTACAATGAGCAGTTCTTC.

The chain is built from TRBV7-8 and TRBJ2-5, with 7 bases that match TRBD1. J was trimmed by 5 bases and V by 1 base; bases with no gene match: 4. This CDR3 has 14 amino acids. Germline-derived CDR1 and CDR2 are SGHVS and FQNEAQ. The chain's CDR3 is CASSLVQGMETQYF. In DNA form, the CDR3 reads TGTGCCAGCAGCTTAGTACAGGGGATGGAGACCCAGTACTTC.

The chain combines TRBV27 with TRBJ2-7; TRBD1 matches at 12 bases. The trim removed 3 bases at V and 6 bases at J, leaving 6 bases unmatched. Germline loops: CDR1 MNHEY, CDR2 SMNVEV (reference sequence). There are 15 residues in the CDR3. DNA of the CDR3: TGTGCCAGCAGTTTTCGGGACAGGGGGCGCGGCGAGCAGTACTTC. Its protein is CASSFRDRGRGEQYF.

In this sample, this clone turned up a few times. This sequence joins TRBV10-3 and TRBJ2-1, with 9 bases lining up with TRBD1. Germline CDR1 is ENHRY and CDR2 is SYGVKD. V trimming: 4 bases; J trimming: 7 bases; junction bases outside the gene matches: 5. CDR3 length: 14 amino acids. The CDR3 spells CAISGTGARNEQFF. The CDR3 nucleotides are TGTGCCATCAGTGGGACAGGGGCGAGGAATGAGCAGTTCTTC.

This clone was seen only once. This probably arose from a read error, given a far larger clone one base away. This chain joins TRBV9 and TRBJ2-7; D is ambiguous. The V gene's germline CDR1 is SGDLS and CDR2 YYNGEE. The CDR3 totals 14 residues. The CDR3 coding sequence is TGTGCCAGCAGCGTAGGTGGTCTTCCCTACAAGCAGTACTTC. As protein: CASSVGGLPYKQYF.